The 2 T cell receptor beta chains reported below all come from one sample, sequenced in a study of cytomegalovirus exposure and HLA in healthy donors (dated by TCRdb to 2016 to 2017). Libraries came from the immunoSEQ multiplex PCR assay. In its TCRdb copy, this immuneACCESS table keeps in-frame sequences only and misses some clones. Where compared with another copy, unresolved V genes explain less than half of these, and the others have no known cause. Present in this sample are fewer than 200,000 clones, 85% of which were seen just once. Of the sample, about a sixth is held by the ten largest clones. The sequencing sample was made of PBMCs. The receptors shown here come from a young man in good health and CMV-seropositive.

The chain recombines TRBV4-2 with TRBJ2-3; 8 bases line up with TRBD2. The trim removed 0 bases at V and 4 bases at J, leaving 6 bases unmatched. Germline lookup yields CDR1 LGHNA and CDR2 YNFKEQ. This CDR3 comprises 16 residues. CDR3: CASSQDRGSGADTQYF. CDR3 nucleotide sequence: TGTGCCAGCAGCCAAGATCGGGGTAGCGGGGCAGATACGCAGTATTTT.

The chain links TRBV9 to TRBJ1-1; TRBD1 matches at 7 bases. CDR3 size: 14 residues. CDR1 SGDLS and CDR2 YYNGEE come from the germline V gene. The J segment lost 9 bases and the V segment lost 2 bases, leaving 10 bases of the junction unmatched. CDR3 nucleotides: TGTGCCAGCAGCGTCGGCGCGTGGGACAGCAAAGCTTTCTTT. It is translated as CASSVGAWDSKAFF.